This T cell receptor (beta chain) appears in the sequencing data of a study of shared clonotypes between healthy human individuals. Study background: Each donor had three CD4 naive, three CD4 memory, two CD8 naive and one CD8 memory plate. Notes on the study in general: Clonotypes not shared had lower generation probabilities than those common to all four donors.

Germline-derived CDR1 and CDR2 are MDHEN and SYDVKM. The V end was cut by 6 bases, the J end by 7 bases, with 16 bases between. The CDR3 consists of 14 residues. The study drew its donors from healthy HIV-negative adults without recent acute infections or vaccinations. For this clone: Its antigen is not known.

Sequenced by immunoSEQ multiplex PCR; TCRdb stores in-frame clones only, minus some. In the table there are about 680,000 clones, less than 85% of which are singletons. Sequencing was performed on memory CD4+ T cells sorted from blood. The subset is: CD45RA-negative fraction. V and J are TRBV28 and TRBJ1-5; D is possibly TRBD1 (5 bases). The sequence was collected from a woman aged 25 to 39 in good health. The CDR3 DNA sequence: TGTGCCAGCAGCCCTATCAGGGAGAACCAGCCCCAGCATTTT. This gives the protein CASSPIRENQPQHF.